The 7 T cell receptor beta chains below all came from one sample that was sequenced in a study of blood T cells in healthy people across ages. A sample-barcoded 5' primer and a J-beta primer mix were used in a second PCR of about 6 to 11 cycles. MiXCR, run by TCRdb on the 5' RACE reads, gives a single entry per CDR3 protein. Of about 680,000 distinct CDR3 sequences listed, over 45% are singletons. The source material was blood. These receptors were collected from a woman between 55 and 75 years old in good health.

The chain is built from TRBV7-3 and TRBJ2-3; no reliable D call. CDR1 and CDR2 from the germline V gene are SGHTA and FQGTGA. This CDR3 is built from 14 residues. V was clipped by 5 bases and J by 6 bases, with 15 bases between them. The DNA for the CDR3 is TGTGCCAGCAGCACAAGGGCATATGGGGATACGCAGTATTTT. This codes for CASSTRAYGDTQYF.

This clonotype was seen more than once but under ten times. The chain couples TRBV6-6 to TRBJ2-5; 9 nucleotides match TRBD1. Germline V gene sequence: CDR1 MNHNY, CDR2 SVGAGI (reference sequence). Trimming removed 2 bases from V and 1 base from J; junction bases left unmatched: 5. The CDR3 has 16 amino acids. The CDR3 nucleotides are TGTGCCAGCAGTTACACGGGACAGGGCCTCCAAGAGACCCAGTACTTC. The encoded protein is CASSYTGQGLQETQYF.

The CDR3 DNA follows: TGCAGTGCTAGGGGACTAGCCACCGAGCAGTACTTC. Its translation: CSARGLATEQYF. The genes are TRBV20-1 and TRBJ2-5; TRBD2 aligns across 9 bases. The DNA end favors TRBJ2-7, so the J call may be wrong. The CDR3 covers 12 residues. The germline V gene has CDR1 DFQATT and CDR2 SNEGSKA (reference sequence).

Details on this clonotype: One end of the junction does not line up with germline, which may come from a read error. The chain carries TRBV12-3 or TRBV12-4 and TRBJ2-1, with 7 bases aligning to TRBD2. The CDR3 length is 14 residues. The DNA for the CDR3 is TGTGCCAGCGGCGGGAGCGGGTGGAACAGTGAGCAGCTCTTC. As protein: CASGGSGWNSEQLF.

Only a few counts were recorded for this clonotype. The rearrangement uses TRBV27 and TRBJ2-7, with 8 nucleotides matching TRBD1. The CDR3 extends over 14 amino acids. J gave up 2 bases and V 3 bases, and 3 bases lay outside the gene matches. From germline, CDR1 is MNHEY and CDR2 SMNVEV (reference sequence). The CDR3 DNA reads TGTGCCAGCAGTTTCGTGGACAGGGCCTACGAGCAGTACTTC. Its protein product is CASSFVDRAYEQYF.

This chain connects TRBV20-1 to TRBJ2-7; tentative D call: TRBD2 (5 bases). Looked up from germline, CDR1 is DFQATT and CDR2 is SNEGSKA (reference sequence). Trimming left V 6 bases short and J 5 bases short, with 17 bases between. The CDR3 has 13 residues. CDR3 DNA: TGCAGTGCCCTAGTGGGAGTAACCCACGAGCAGTACTTC. Translating it yields CSALVGVTHEQYF.

This sequence joins TRBV11-2 and TRBJ2-7, with 7 nucleotides matching TRBD2. CDR1 SGHAT and CDR2 FQNNGV come from the germline V gene. J lost 4 bases, V lost 4 bases, and 1 base had no gene match. This CDR3 region has 12 residues. The CDR3 region is CASSWGGYEQYF. DNA of the CDR3: TGTGCCAGCAGCTGGGGAGGGTACGAGCAGTACTTC.